The clone carrying this TCR beta chain was counted once. The antigen remains unidentified. Healthy donors had no documented immune events, such as infections, while sampled. This sample was included in a study of identifying expanded T cells in peripheral blood. Study conclusions and caveats: Differentially abundant clones: around 1.2 between replicates, 16.4 at two to three weeks, more than 18 at four.

The CDR3 is 11 amino acids. Trimming took off 6 bases at V and 4 bases at J, with 6 bases between the two ends. The germline CDR1 and CDR2 sequences are MGHDK and SYGVNS. The protocol was immunoSEQ multiplex PCR, while the TCRdb copy is restricted to in-frame clones and leaves out a portion. The table records 95,000 to 150,000 clones, about 80% of them present only once. This chain uses TRBV25-1 with TRBJ1-1; the D is unclear. This receptor was taken from a person aged 18 to 70 in good health. The sequenced material came from blood. The CDR3 sequence: CASSSGTEAFF. The DNA for the CDR3 is TGTGCCAGCAGCTCGGGCACTGAAGCTTTCTTT.